This paragraph reports one T cell receptor (beta chain). No antigen is known for it. Nothing much larger sits one base from this clone, and base qualities are not available. The CDR3, from cysteine to phenylalanine, totals 13 residues. The kept DNA is CDR3 alone, 39 bases in frame from the first base. V loses 6 bases at its end and J loses 8 bases; junction bases beyond the gene matches: 8. From the germline V gene, CDR1 is SQVTM and CDR2 is ANQGSEA. These data belong to a study of T cell responses to AZD1222 COVID-19 vaccine (dated by TCRdb to 2020 to 2023). With respect to the entire study: AZD1222 recipients given second doses at about 4 weeks or at about 12 weeks were pooled, since spike-specific TCR depth and breadth were not found to differ between the two schedules. TCR sequencing covered some 240 trial participants: 207 given two doses of AZD1222 and about 26 given two doses of MenACWY control vaccine. Trial participants were enrolled by age into 18-55, 56-69 and 70-plus year subgroups, with about 150, 28 and 57 TCR-sequenced participants respectively.

Study-level results and caveats: Because no day 14 peak-response samples were available, repertoires were characterized only after the peak T cell response. The whole spike protein was spanned by vaccine-associated CD4 TCRs, and dominant responses were seen in regions 160-218 and 743-854. Reportedly, almost half of the unique spike-specific TCRs recognized epitopes lying outside the regions that are mutated in the B.1.351 and B.1.1.7 variants. Participants were mostly white British, with more females than males. The authors suggested clonal diversity may have been underestimated. In the small 56-69-year group, the increase in depth fell short of significance, most likely because of low power. Conclusions about previously exposed vaccinees are limited because only 6 or 7 AZD1222 recipients were SARS-CoV-2 seropositive at baseline. After two AZD1222 doses, both the breadth and the depth of spike-specific TCRs were significantly higher than at day 0 and than in MenACWY recipients.

The CDR3 regions of human TCRbeta chains were analyzed by immunosequencing. The authors' analysis ran thus. TCRs in the repertoires were matched against a reference library of SARS-CoV-2-specific TCRs that had been generated with the MIRA antigen-specificity platform. Breadth was defined as the fraction of unique TCRs that were SARS-CoV-2-associated, and depth was defined as the fraction of total T cells that were SARS-CoV-2-associated. Using the MIRA data, each spike-specific TCR was assigned both to the spike region to which the TCR was reactive and to a CD4 or CD8 class. Log10-transformed breadth and depth values were compared by one-way ANOVA with Sidak's multiple comparisons tests. TCRdb provides this immuneACCESS table in a form limited to in-frame rearrangements. Some clones are lacking; in checked studies, under half of them reflect an unresolved V gene, and why the rest are absent is not known. That table gives V, J and clone size, and the DNA gave D and trimming. This sample is represented by some 120,000 clones; 80% to 90% of them were singletons. The ten largest clones take up under 2% of the sample.

This specimen's time point label, interpreted: baseline before first vaccination. Samples from vaccinated people were obtained from the UK trials COV001 and COV002, which included a single-blind randomized controlled phase 2/3 trial of AZD1222 (ChAdOx1 nCoV-19) in healthy adults. For TCRbeta chain sequencing, PBMC samples from trial participants were taken at day 0 and at day 28 after the second dose. This sequence uses TRBV29-1 and TRBJ1-2; a stretch of 11 junction bases matches TRBD1. Specimen: peripheral blood, collected on day 0 of AZD1222 vaccination. The receptor comes from an adult in good health. The DNA sequence follows: TGCAGCGTGGACAGGGGGCAAGTAAGAGGCTACACCTTC. Its protein is CSVDRGQVRGYTF. Supplemented by the reference TRBV29-1 and TRBJ1-2 proteins around the CDR3, the complete variable domain is SAVISQKPSRDICQRGTSLTIQCQVDSQVTMMFWYRQQPGQSLTLIATANQGSEATYESGFVIDKFPISRPNLTFSTLTVSNMSPEDSSIYLCSVDRGQVRGYTFGSGTRLTVV.